The T cell receptor beta chain under discussion was sequenced for a study of Graves' ophthalmopathy and Graves' hyperthyroidism. Regarding the study as a whole: Blood repertoires reportedly contained most expanded thyroid clonotypes above 0.001 frequency.

About this clonotype: Its antigen is unidentified.

TCR beta CDR3 regions were amplified from RNA transcripts. First-round RT-PCR used HTBI primers; second-round multiplex PCR followed. Using its own MiXCR run on the multiplex PCR reads, TCRdb lists one record per CDR3 protein. The sample comprises about 230,000 distinct CDR3 sequences, 45% of which are singletons, and around 43% rests with the top ten. The clonotype was recovered from an adult man with Graves' ophthalmopathy. Sequenced sample: peripheral blood.

The chain's CDR3 is CASSPTETGHHGYTF. CDR3 sequence (DNA): TGTGCCAGCAGTCCCACCGAAACAGGGCATCATGGCTACACCTTC. The V and J genes are TRBV7-9 and TRBJ1-2, with D maybe TRBD1 (6 bases). Looked up from germline, CDR1 is SEHNR and CDR2 is FQNEAQ (reference sequence). The V and J ends lost 6 bases and 6 bases respectively, with 20 bases between them. CDR3 length: 15 residues.